This is a list of T cell receptor beta chains from one sample in a study of blood T cells in healthy people across ages. TCRdb reanalysed the 5' RACE reads using MiXCR and keeps one entry per CDR3 protein. The sample has 1.5 million to 2 million distinct CDR3 sequences, around half seen once; the top ten hold 2% to 2.5%. Sequences were obtained from blood. The receptors originated from a woman in her thirties or forties in good health. Each CDR3 is given with its conserved first and last residue. A D gene is named only where the DNA matches it firmly. A clone size is listed for some rows: how often the clone was seen (once, few, many), or a class if it is expanded.

>TRBJ1-2|TRBV27|-|few
CASSVPNYGYTF
TGTGCCAGCAGTGTCCCTAACTATGGCTACACCTTC
>TRBJ2-1|TRBV4-3|TRBD2|-
CASRPSGGAYDEQFF
TGCGCCAGCAGGCCGAGCGGGGGGGCGTACGATGAGCAGTTCTTC
>TRBJ2-1|TRBV18|TRBD1|few
CASSPEDRGSSEQFF
TGTGCCAGCTCACCAGAGGACAGGGGCTCGAGTGAGCAGTTCTTC
>TRBJ1-5|TRBV6-2/TRBV6-3|-|few
CASSYRADGSQPQHF
TGTGCCAGCAGTTACCGGGCGGACGGGTCACAGCCCCAGCATTTT
>TRBJ2-3|TRBV5-1|-|-
CASSEAVADTQYF
TGCGCCAGCAGCGAGGCTGTGGCAGATACGCAGTATTTT
>TRBJ2-3|TRBV9|-|-
CASSKDQQTQYF
TGTGCCAGCAGCAAGGACCAGCAAACGCAGTATTTT
>TRBJ2-7|TRBV20-1|-|few
CSAHSEVTYEQYF
TGCAGTGCCCACTCTGAGGTTACCTACGAGCAGTACTTC
>TRBJ2-7|TRBV7-9|-|-
CASSRNEDTYEQYF
TGTGCCAGCAGCCGAAACGAAGACACCTACGAGCAGTACTTC
>TRBJ1-2|TRBV3-1|-|-
CASSQDLVAGRNGYTF
TGTGCCAGCAGCCAAGATCTTGTTGCGGGGCGGAATGGCTACACCTTC
>TRBJ2-5|TRBV15|-|-
CATSRGEGGETQYF
TGTGCCACCAGCAGAGGAGAGGGCGGGGAGACCCAGTACTTC
>TRBJ1-1|TRBV4-2|-|-
CASSREFGAEAFF
TGTGCCAGCAGCCGCGAATTCGGGGCTGAAGCTTTCTTT
>TRBJ1-2|TRBV20-1|-|-
CSASIRGYYGYTF
TGCAGTGCTAGTATCAGGGGCTACTATGGCTACACCTTC
>TRBJ2-5|TRBV13|-|-
CASSLAGAGNERYF
TGTGCCAGCAGCTTAGCAGGGGCCGGGAACGAGCGGTACTTC
>TRBJ1-6|TRBV28|TRBD1|-
CASSFRGLGSPLHF
TGTGCCAGCAGTTTCAGGGGGTTAGGTTCACCCCTCCACTTT
>TRBJ2-5|TRBV6-2/TRBV6-3|TRBD1|-
CASSDTGTGGAQYF
TGTGCCAGCAGTGATACCGGGACAGGTGGGGCCCAGTACTTC
>TRBJ1-4|TRBV20-1|-|-
CSAREGLTAIELFF
TGCAGTGCCCGGGAGGGCCTTACTGCGATAGAACTGTTTTTT
>TRBJ1-2|TRBV9|TRBD1|few
CASSVDRGQYDGYTF
TGTGCCAGCAGCGTCGACAGGGGCCAATATGATGGCTACACCTTC